The 7 T cell receptor beta chains below all came from one sample that was sequenced in a study of blood T cell repertoires in COVID-19. Assay used: immunoSEQ multiplex PCR; TCRdb lists only in-frame clones, some missing. The data hold 65,000 or so clones, with roughly 80% observed a single time. The sample comprised peripheral blood. These receptors were collected from a woman aged 45-65 years with active or convalescent COVID-19.

The chain carries TRBV19 and TRBJ1-1, with 9 bases fitting TRBD1. The CDR3 extends over 14 amino acids. J gave up 1 base and V 7 bases, and 4 bases lay outside the gene matches. In germline, CDR1 is LNHDA, CDR2 SQIVND (reference sequence). CDR3 protein: CASNMGQGNTEAFF. Written as DNA, the CDR3 is TGTGCCAGTAATATGGGACAGGGGAACACTGAAGCTTTCTTT.

This chain joins TRBV2 and TRBJ1-5; D remains unclear. The germline V gene has CDR1 SNHLY and CDR2 FYNNEI. The CDR3 runs to 12 residues. V was shortened by 6 bases and J by 9 bases, with 12 bases between the two germline ends. CDR3 in amino acids: CASRVGERPQHF. CDR3 nucleotide sequence: TGTGCCAGCAGGGTCGGTGAGCGGCCCCAGCATTTT.

V usage is TRBV5-5 and J usage is TRBJ2-7; 8 nucleotides agree with TRBD1. The trim removed 5 bases at V and 6 bases at J, leaving 13 bases unmatched. This CDR3 has 15 amino acids. Germline V gene lookup returns CDR1 SGHKS and CDR2 YYEKEE (reference sequence). The CDR3 DNA follows: TGTGCCAGCAGGCGGTCCCGAGAGACAGGGGTCGAGCAGTACTTC. It translates to CASRRSRETGVEQYF.

This chain links TRBV19 with TRBJ1-2, with TRBD1 matching over 10 bases. Germline V gives CDR1 LNHDA, CDR2 SQIVND (reference sequence). CDR3 length: 13 amino acids. V gave up 5 bases and J gave up 9 bases; unmatched junction bases: 6. CDR3 protein: CASSAGTGARYTF. CDR3 coding DNA: TGTGCCAGTAGTGCCGGGACAGGGGCACGCTACACCTTC.

The rearrangement joins TRBV11-2 to TRBJ2-2; D is undetermined. Per the germline V gene, CDR1 is SGHAT and CDR2 is FQNNGV. The CDR3 length is 14 residues. V lost 3 bases and J 4 bases, leaving 9 bases between the germline ends. CDR3 region: CASSFGATTGELFF. The CDR3 DNA reads TGTGCCAGCAGCTTCGGAGCGACCACCGGGGAGCTGTTTTTT.

V gene TRBV2 combines with J gene TRBJ1-2, with unresolved D. The germline V gene encodes CDR1 SNHLY and CDR2 FYNNEI. This CDR3 spans 15 amino acids. V was trimmed by 1 base and J by 7 bases, leaving 16 bases between them. The CDR3, as DNA: TGTGCCAGCAGTGAAGGTACGCTCGTGGGAGCTGGCTACACCTTC. Its protein is CASSEGTLVGAGYTF.

The CDR3 nucleotides read TGTGCCAGCAGCGCGCGGGTGGAGAGCAATGAGCAGTTCTTC. Translation gives CASSARVESNEQFF. The chain employs TRBV7-9 and TRBJ2-1; the D gene is possibly TRBD2 (5 bases). The CDR3 covers 14 residues. The germline V gene has CDR1 SEHNR and CDR2 FQNEAQ (reference sequence). The V end was cut by 5 bases, the J end by 6 bases, with 14 bases between.